The 28 T cell receptor beta chains reported below all come from one sample, sequenced in a study of cytomegalovirus exposure and HLA in healthy donors. Primers: 60 Vbeta forward and 13 Jbeta reverse. The assay was immunoSEQ multiplex PCR, and TCRdb's table has in-frame clones only and misses some. The sample records about 150,000 clones, about two thirds being singletons. The sequenced sample was PBMCs. Receptors were obtained from a man between 40 and 49 years old in good health and CMV-seronegative.

As concerns this clone: Its ends do not fully match the called genes, so a read error is possible. Within the sample, other DNA sequences also encode this same CDR3. The V call is TRBV6-5, the J call TRBJ2-7; D gene uncertain. The CDR3 consists of 15 residues. The germline gives CDR1 MNHEY, CDR2 SVGAGI. The CDR3 nucleotides are TGCGCCAGCAGTTACAGCCCCCCTCGCGCTTACGAGCAGTACTTC. This codes for CASSYSPPRAYEQYF.

The V gene is TRBV7-2, the J gene TRBJ2-7, with TRBD1 matching 8 bases. J lost 9 bases, V lost 5 bases, and 6 bases had no gene match. The CDR3 consists of 12 residues. Germline CDR1 reads SGHTA; CDR2 reads FQGNSA. CDR3 nucleotide sequence: TGTGCCAGCAGCGTAGACAGGGGTTGGCAGTACTTC. Protein: CASSVDRGWQYF.

V usage is TRBV6-4 and J usage is TRBJ2-3, with 12 nucleotides matching TRBD2. The CDR3 has 16 residues. Germline assignment: CDR1 MRHNA and CDR2 SNTAGT. V was clipped by 0 bases and J by 3 bases; unmatched bases: 1. CDR3 coding DNA: TGTGCCAGCAGTGACTCGACTAGCGGGAGTACAGATACGCAGTATTTT. Residues: CASSDSTSGSTDTQYF.

V gene TRBV5-1 combines with J gene TRBJ1-1; 8 positions agree with TRBD1. The CDR3 sequence is 14 residues long. V was clipped by 1 base and J by 4 bases; unmatched bases: 3. The V gene's germline CDR1 is SGHRS and CDR2 YFSETQ. The CDR3 here is CASSLSTGGTEAFF. The CDR3 DNA reads TGCGCCAGCAGCTTGTCTACAGGGGGCACTGAAGCTTTCTTT.

This rearrangement joins TRBV4-1 to TRBJ1-2, with 7 positions matching TRBD1. The trim removed 4 bases at V and 3 bases at J, leaving 20 bases unmatched. The germline V gene encodes CDR1 MGHRA and CDR2 YSYEKL. This CDR3 has 19 amino acids. For the CDR3, the DNA is TGCGCCAGCAGCCCCCGGTACGGCGACAGGGAAAAAATTCACTATGGCTACACCTTC. Its protein is CASSPRYGDREKIHYGYTF.

In its sample, this clone was seen a few times. V is TRBV29-1 and J is TRBJ1-1, with D tentatively TRBD1 (6 bases). CDR1 and CDR2 (germline): SQVTM, ANQGSEA. This CDR3 region has 13 residues. The V gene lost 4 bases and the J gene lost 2 bases, with 11 bases spanning the gap. The CDR3 nucleotides read TGCAGCGTTGCGGGACACCGAAACACTGAAGCTTTCTTT. It encodes CSVAGHRNTEAFF.

The rearrangement links TRBV11-2 to TRBJ1-6; 10 bases agree with TRBD1. V lost 4 bases, J lost 10 bases, and 4 bases stayed unmatched. CDR3 length equals 14 residues. In germline, CDR1 is SGHAT, CDR2 FQNNGV. CDR3 nucleotide sequence: TGTGCCAGCAGCTCAGGACAGGGGGGATCACCCCTCCACTTT. Its translation: CASSSGQGGSPLHF.

V gene TRBV2 combines with J gene TRBJ2-7; D possibly corresponds to TRBD2 (6 bases). The length of the CDR3 is 16 residues. Deletions cut 0 bases from V and 1 base from J, with 13 bases between. CDR1 is SNHLY, CDR2 FYNNEI, per germline. The DNA of the CDR3 is TGTGCCAGCAGTGAAGCGATGGAGGGGCTGTCCTACGAGCAGTACTTC. This codes for CASSEAMEGLSYEQYF.

The chain couples TRBV10-3 to TRBJ2-2; 8 bases are a match to TRBD1. J lost 1 base, V lost 6 bases, and 4 bases had no gene match. From germline, CDR1 is ENHRY and CDR2 SYGVKD. CDR3 length equals 15 residues. The CDR3 coding sequence is TGTGCCATCAGACCCGACAGGGGGAACACCGGGGAGCTGTTTTTT. Translating gives CAIRPDRGNTGELFF.

The rearrangement uses TRBV6-4 and TRBJ2-7; a possible D gene is TRBD1 (5 bases). The CDR3 runs 13 residues. V lost 3 bases and J 2 bases, leaving 8 bases between the germline ends. The V gene's germline CDR1 is MRHNA and CDR2 SNTAGT. The CDR3 DNA reads as TGTGCCAGCAGTGAAAGGGGCCCCTACGAGCAGTACTTC. It encodes CASSERGPYEQYF.

This chain uses TRBV2 with TRBJ1-2; no definite D call. This CDR3 has 11 residues. The germline V and J ends were trimmed by 1 base and 8 bases, with 5 bases remaining between them. Germline V gene lookup returns CDR1 SNHLY and CDR2 FYNNEI. The CDR3 sequence: CASSEGPGYTF. The CDR3 DNA reads TGTGCCAGCAGTGAAGGGCCCGGCTACACCTTC.

The rearrangement joins TRBV4-1 to TRBJ2-3, with D unclear. The CDR3 loop spans 14 amino acids. In germline, CDR1 is MGHRA, CDR2 YSYEKL. V was cut by 6 bases and J by 2 bases, with 12 bases left in between. Here the CDR3 DNA reads TGCGCCAGCAGGCGTGGTCTCGTCACAGATACGCAGTATTTT. Protein: CASRRGLVTDTQYF.

In its sample, this clone was seen a few times. The chain links TRBV5-4 to TRBJ2-7; no clear D. The CDR3 runs to 15 residues. V lost 4 bases and J lost 0, with 14 bases in between. Germline CDR1 and CDR2: SGHNT and YYREEE (reference sequence). Here the CDR3 reads CASSPAPQNSYEQYF. The CDR3 region has the DNA TGTGCCAGCAGCCCGGCCCCACAGAACTCCTACGAGCAGTACTTC.

This clone was seen a few times. This sequence joins TRBV11-2 and TRBJ1-1; the D gene is possibly TRBD1 (5 bases). This CDR3 spans 14 amino acids. Trimming stripped 5 bases from V and 0 bases from J, with 10 bases between. Looked up from germline, CDR1 is SGHAT and CDR2 is FQNNGV. CDR3 sequence reads: CASSERGVNTEAFF. CDR3 sequence (DNA): TGTGCCAGCAGCGAAAGGGGTGTGAACACTGAAGCTTTCTTT.

V gene TRBV4-1 combines with J gene TRBJ2-1; D possibly corresponds to TRBD2 (5 bases). Germline assignment: CDR1 MGHRA and CDR2 YSYEKL. The V end lost 1 base, the J end lost 15 bases, and 16 bases lay between the germline ends. The CDR3 sequence is 13 residues long. The DNA of the CDR3 is TGCGCCAGCAGCCAAGGGACCGGGGTGAGATTGTTCTTC. It yields the protein CASSQGTGVRLFF.

As to this clone: One end of the junction is discordant with germline, which a read error may explain. This rearrangement joins TRBV28 to TRBJ1-2; no clear D gene. Germline V gene sequence: CDR1 MDHEN, CDR2 SYDVKM. The CDR3 runs to 14 residues. This CDR3 is CASSFGGPNYGYPF. DNA for the CDR3: TGTGCCAGCAGTTTTGGAGGGCCTAACTATGGCTACCCCTTC.

This sequence joins TRBV7-6 and TRBJ1-6; D perhaps matches TRBD1 (6 bases). The V gene's germline CDR1 is SGHVS and CDR2 FNYEAQ. V gave up 3 bases and J gave up 10 bases, with 10 bases separating them. This CDR3 spans 13 amino acids. CDR3 protein: CASSLNRDSPLHF. Here the CDR3 DNA reads TGTGCCAGCAGCTTGAACAGGGACTCACCCCTCCACTTT.

A word on this clone: The junction shows a germline mismatch at one end, possibly a read error. The rearrangement joins TRBV7-9 to TRBJ2-7, with TRBD1 matching over 8 bases. Per the germline V gene, CDR1 is SEHNR and CDR2 is FQNEAQ (reference sequence). The CDR3 totals 17 residues. The CDR3 DNA follows: TGTTCCAGCAGCCTATATCAGGGGGCAGAGAGCCGCTACGAGCAGTACTTC. It encodes CSSSLYQGAESRYEQYF.

V is TRBV7-8 and J is TRBJ1-2; D might be TRBD1 (5 bases). Germline V gene lookup returns CDR1 SGHVS and CDR2 FQNEAQ. There are 16 residues in the CDR3. Trimming removed 4 bases at V and 2 bases at J, with 17 bases between. The CDR3 protein is CASSSQTLTVNYGYTF. As DNA, the CDR3 is TGTGCCAGCAGCTCGCAGACTTTGACAGTAAACTATGGCTACACCTTC.

This rearrangement joins TRBV4-1 to TRBJ1-1, with a weak D call TRBD1 (5 bases). The V end was cut by 0 bases, the J end by 4 bases, with 15 bases between. CDR1 and CDR2 from the germline V gene are MGHRA and YSYEKL. CDR3 size: 16 residues. Here the CDR3 DNA reads TGCGCCAGCAGCCAAGATGTCCTTGGCAGGGCCACTGAAGCTTTCTTT. Its translation: CASSQDVLGRATEAFF.

J is TRBJ1-5 and V is TRBV28; 10 bases line up with TRBD1. V trimming: 2 bases; J trimming: 7 bases; junction bases outside the gene matches: 5. Germline V gene data show CDR1 as MDHEN and CDR2 as SYDVKM. This CDR3 has 15 amino acids. CDR3 sequence reads: CASSLGTGVGQPQHF. The CDR3 DNA reads as TGTGCCAGCAGTTTAGGGACAGGGGTCGGCCAGCCCCAGCATTTT.

The V call is TRBV27, the J call TRBJ2-3; 9 nucleotides match TRBD2. CDR3 length: 14 residues. CDR1 is MNHEY and CDR2 is SMNVEV in the germline V gene (reference sequence). Losses at the gene ends were 6 bases for V and 1 base for J; bases not matched to a gene: 2. The CDR3 nucleotides read TGTGCCAGCAGGCGGACTAGCGGCACAGATACGCAGTATTTT. It translates to CASRRTSGTDTQYF.

V is TRBV4-3 and J is TRBJ2-1; 7 bases agree with TRBD2. The CDR3 runs to 17 residues. V trimming: 1 base; J trimming: 9 bases; junction bases outside the gene matches: 15. Germline CDR1 reads LGHNA; CDR2 reads YSLEER. CDR3 DNA: TGCGCCAGCAGCCAAGGGGTAAGCGGGGACTTCCCGGGTGAGCAGTTCTTC. Amino acid sequence: CASSQGVSGDFPGEQFF.

CDR3 sequence: CASSYGAGAQNTEAFF. The CDR3 DNA follows: TGTGCCAGCAGTTACGGGGCAGGGGCTCAGAACACTGAAGCTTTCTTT. The chain links TRBV6-5 to TRBJ1-1; D is possibly TRBD1 (6 bases). Trimming removed 2 bases from V and 1 base from J, with 14 bases in between. Germline CDR1 and CDR2: MNHEY and SVGAGI. This CDR3 contains 16 residues.

The chain uses TRBV9 and TRBJ2-7, with TRBD2 as a possible D gene (6 bases). Trimming cost V 3 bases and J 0 bases, with 10 bases left between them. The CDR3 has 14 residues. Germline lookup yields CDR1 SGDLS and CDR2 YYNGEE. CDR3 sequence reads: CASSAGGSSYEQYF. The DNA for the CDR3 is TGTGCCAGCAGCGCCGGAGGGTCCTCCTACGAGCAGTACTTC.

The chain recombines TRBV18 with TRBJ1-1; weak D call: TRBD1 (6 bases). The germline V gene has CDR1 KGHSH and CDR2 LQKENI. The CDR3 has 13 amino acids. V shed 4 bases and J shed 1 base, with 7 bases lying between them. Here the CDR3 reads CASSRTENTEAFF. In DNA form, the CDR3 reads TGTGCCAGCTCACGGACAGAGAACACTGAAGCTTTCTTT.

The chain links TRBV18 to TRBJ2-1; 8 bases map to TRBD2. The CDR3 is 16 residues long. V lost 6 bases to trimming and J lost 4 bases; unmatched junction nucleotides: 11. Germline V gives CDR1 KGHSH, CDR2 LQKENI. The CDR3 sequence is CASSPLRAGGYNEQFF. The CDR3 bases are TGTGCCAGCTCCCCCCTTAGGGCGGGGGGTTACAATGAGCAGTTCTTC.

This clone was seen only a few times. The rearrangement links TRBV18 to TRBJ1-2; 8 bases are shared with TRBD1. The CDR3 spans 13 residues. The germline CDR1 and CDR2 sequences are KGHSH and LQKENI. Trimming removed 3 bases from V and 7 bases from J; junction bases left unmatched: 4. The CDR3 is CASSPDREGGYTF. In DNA form, the CDR3 reads TGTGCCAGCTCACCGGACAGGGAAGGTGGCTACACCTTC.